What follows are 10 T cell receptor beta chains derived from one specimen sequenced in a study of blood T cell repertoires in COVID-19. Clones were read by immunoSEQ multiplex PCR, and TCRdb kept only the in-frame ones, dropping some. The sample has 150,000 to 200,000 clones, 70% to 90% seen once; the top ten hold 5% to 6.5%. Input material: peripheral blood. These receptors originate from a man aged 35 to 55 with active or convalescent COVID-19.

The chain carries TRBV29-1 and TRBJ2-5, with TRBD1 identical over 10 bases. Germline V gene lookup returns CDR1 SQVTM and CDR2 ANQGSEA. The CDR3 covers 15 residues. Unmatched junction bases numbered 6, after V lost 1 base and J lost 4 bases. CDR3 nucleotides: TGCAGCGTTGAAGTGGGACAGGGGATCCCAGAGACCCAGTACTTC. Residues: CSVEVGQGIPETQYF.

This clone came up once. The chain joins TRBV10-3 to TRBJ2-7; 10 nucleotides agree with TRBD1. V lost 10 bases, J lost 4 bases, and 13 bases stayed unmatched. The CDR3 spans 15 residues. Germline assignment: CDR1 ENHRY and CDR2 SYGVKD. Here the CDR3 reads CASNFKTGGMYEQYF. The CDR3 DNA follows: TGTGCCAGCAACTTCAAGACAGGGGGCATGTACGAGCAGTACTTC.

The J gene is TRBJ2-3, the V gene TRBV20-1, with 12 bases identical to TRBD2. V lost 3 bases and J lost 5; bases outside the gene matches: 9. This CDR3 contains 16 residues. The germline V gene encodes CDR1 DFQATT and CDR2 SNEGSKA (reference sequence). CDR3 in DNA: TGCAGTGCTAGTCGGCTAGCGGGGGGGCGCGGAGATACGCAGTATTTT. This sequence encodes CSASRLAGGRGDTQYF.

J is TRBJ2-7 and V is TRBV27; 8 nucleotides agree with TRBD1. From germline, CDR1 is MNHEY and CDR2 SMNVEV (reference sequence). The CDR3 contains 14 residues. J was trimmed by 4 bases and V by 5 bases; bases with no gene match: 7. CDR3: CASSLTGALYEQYF. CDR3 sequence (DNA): TGTGCCAGCAGTCTGACAGGGGCACTTTACGAGCAGTACTTC.

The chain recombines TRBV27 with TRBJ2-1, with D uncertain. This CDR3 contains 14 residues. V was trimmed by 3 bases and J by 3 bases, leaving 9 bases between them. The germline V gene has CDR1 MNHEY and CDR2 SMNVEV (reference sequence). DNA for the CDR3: TGTGCCAGCAGTTTCCTACAGTTCTACAATGAGCAGTTCTTC. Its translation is CASSFLQFYNEQFF.

In DNA form, the CDR3 reads TGTGCCAGCAATTTGGCAGGCTCCTACGAGCAGTACTTC. Its translation: CASNLAGSYEQYF. The chain couples TRBV6-5 to TRBJ2-7; D call uncertain. The CDR3 is made up of 13 amino acids. V dropped 7 bases and J dropped 0 bases, with 10 bases sitting between them. CDR1 is MNHEY and CDR2 is SVGAGI in the germline V gene.

The CDR3 DNA reads as TGCAGTGCTAGTGGGACAGGGAACACAGATACGCAGTATTTT. It is translated as CSASGTGNTDTQYF. This chain connects TRBV20-1 to TRBJ2-3; TRBD1 matches at 9 bases. This CDR3 is built from 14 residues. Germline V gene sequence: CDR1 DFQATT, CDR2 SNEGSKA (reference sequence). Trimming took 3 bases from V and 2 from J; bases not matched to a gene: 3.

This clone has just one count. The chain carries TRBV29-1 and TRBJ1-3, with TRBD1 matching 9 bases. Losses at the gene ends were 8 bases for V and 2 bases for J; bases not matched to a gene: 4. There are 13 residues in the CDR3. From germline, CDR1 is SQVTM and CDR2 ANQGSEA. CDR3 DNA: TGCAGCTCTTGGACAGGGGCTGGAAACACCATATATTTT. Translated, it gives CSSWTGAGNTIYF.

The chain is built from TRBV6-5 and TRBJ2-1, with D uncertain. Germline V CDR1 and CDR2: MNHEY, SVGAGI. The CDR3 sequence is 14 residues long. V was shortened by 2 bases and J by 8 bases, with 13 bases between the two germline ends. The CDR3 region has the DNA TGTGCCAGCAGTTACATCGAGGAGTCGGATGAGCAGTTCTTC. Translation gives CASSYIEESDEQFF.

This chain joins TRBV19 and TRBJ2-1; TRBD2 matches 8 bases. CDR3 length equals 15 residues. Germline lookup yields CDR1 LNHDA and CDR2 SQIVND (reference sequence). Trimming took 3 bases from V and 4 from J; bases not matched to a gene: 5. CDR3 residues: CASSITGGGYNEQFF. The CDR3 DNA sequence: TGTGCCAGTAGTATTACGGGAGGGGGGTACAATGAGCAGTTCTTC.